This entry lists 24 T cell receptor beta chains sequenced from one sample in a study of regulatory T cells in long-lasting Graves disease. Arm-PCR of CDR3 regions with iRepertoire HTBI primers generated TCR beta libraries. One entry per CDR3 protein, called by TCRdb with MiXCR from the multiplex PCR reads. Of 390,000 or so distinct CDR3 sequences listed, about an eighth are singletons. Sample time point: newly diagnosed GD, antithyroid drugs for less than 3 months. PBMC RNA was the source of the TCR library. The sample was also reused in another study, on T cells in Graves' hyperthyroidism and ophthalmopathy.

This material consisted of peripheral blood mononuclear cells (PBMCs), taken at new diagnosis, from a patient treated with antithyroid drugs. These receptor sequences come from a woman aged 18-29 years with Graves disease.

On this clonotype: Since the CDR3 does not end with the conserved phenylalanine or tryptophan, this likely comes from a read error. This sequence joins TRBV7-9 and TRBJ1-1, with D possibly matching TRBD1 (5 bases). Trimming pared 4 bases from V and 8 bases from J, leaving 11 bases between. CDR3 length: 12 residues. Germline V lookup: CDR1 SEHNR, CDR2 FQNEAQ (reference sequence). The CDR3 bases are TGTGCCAGCAGCTCATTGGGGCAGGAAGCTTTCTCT. Translating gives CASSSLGQEAFS.

With regard to this clonotype: Given a far larger clone just one base away, this is likely a sequencing read error. The J gene is TRBJ2-3, the V gene TRBV28, with 11 bases that match TRBD2. The end of the DNA fits TRBJ2-5 better, so the J call may be wrong. The CDR3 has 16 residues. Germline-derived CDR1 and CDR2 are MDHEN and SYDVKM. The CDR3 DNA follows: TGTACCAGCAGTGCAGGGTGGAGGCTAGCGGGAGGCATCCAGTACTTC. This translates into CTSSAGWRLAGGIQYF.

This clonotype was found many times. This CDR3 reads CASSPPGKQFF. CDR3 DNA: TGTGCCAGCAGCCCCCCCGGGAAGCAGTTCTTC. V gene TRBV6-1 combines with J gene TRBJ2-1, with D possibly being TRBD2 (5 bases). In germline, CDR1 is MNHNS, CDR2 SASEGT. The CDR3 totals 11 residues. V lost 6 bases and J 11 bases, leaving 11 bases between the germline ends.

This clonotype showed up many times. The chain couples TRBV7-9 to TRBJ2-7; TRBD2 agrees at 10 bases. Germline V gene data show CDR1 as SEHNR and CDR2 as FQNEAQ (reference sequence). This CDR3 is 19 amino acids long. The V and J ends lost 4 bases and 6 bases, in that order; junction bases with no gene match: 21. The CDR3 region is CASSYHRGRRAGGSGEQYF. The CDR3, as DNA: TGTGCCAGCAGCTACCACAGGGGAAGGCGAGCGGGAGGGTCTGGCGAGCAGTACTTC.

This clonotype was found a few times. The rearrangement uses TRBV20-1 and TRBJ1-4, with no clear D. This CDR3 has 16 amino acids. Germline loops: CDR1 DFQATT, CDR2 SNEGSKA (reference sequence). Trimming pared 3 bases from V and 0 bases from J, leaving 14 bases between. The CDR3 reads CSARDVTVPTNEKLFF. The CDR3 bases are TGCAGTGCTAGGGACGTGACCGTGCCAACTAATGAAAAACTGTTTTTT.

This clonotype appeared many times. The chain has TRBV12-3 or TRBV12-4 and TRBJ1-3; no firm D call. V lost 2 bases and J 9 bases, leaving 8 bases between the germline ends. This CDR3 region has 12 residues. The CDR3 region has the DNA TGTGCCAGCAGTTTATCGTGGGGCACCATATATTTT. Its protein is CASSLSWGTIYF.

This clonotype was recorded many times. The CDR3 does not end in the conserved phenylalanine or tryptophan, so this is likely a read error. V and J are TRBV3-1 and TRBJ1-3; D remains unclear. V lost 8 bases to trimming and J lost 3 bases, with 8 bases between them. The germline gives CDR1 LGHDT, CDR2 YNNKEL (reference sequence). The CDR3 runs 12 residues. CDR3 coding DNA: TGTGCCAGCCGATCAGGTGGAAACACCATATATTCT. As protein: CASRSGGNTIYS.

This clonotype was detected only a few times. This clone may be a read error of a much larger clone one base away. The V gene is TRBV29-1, the J gene TRBJ1-1; D is uncertain. This CDR3 comprises 12 residues. Looked up from germline, CDR1 is SQVTM and CDR2 is ANQGSEA. V lost 3 bases, J lost 1 base, and 6 bases lay in between. DNA of the CDR3: TGCAGCGTTGAGTGGCCGAACACTGAAGCTTTCTTT. It is translated as CSVEWPNTEAFF.

The sample holds many counts of this clonotype. The V call is TRBV2, the J call TRBJ1-2; D may be TRBD1 (6 bases). Germline lookup yields CDR1 SNHLY and CDR2 FYNNEI. V lost 6 bases and J lost 4, with 9 bases in between. The CDR3 covers 12 residues. CDR3 nucleotide sequence: TGTGCCAGCAGGAGGACAGTCTATGGCTACACCTTC. Amino acids: CASRRTVYGYTF.

There are many counts of this clonotype. The V gene is TRBV6-2 or TRBV6-3, the J gene TRBJ1-1, with D uncertain. Trimming cost V 0 bases and J 0 bases, with 11 bases left between them. The CDR3 covers 16 residues. Germline CDR1 MNHEY, CDR2 SVGEGT. The CDR3 DNA sequence: TGTGCCAGCAGTTACTCGCCGAGGGAGATGAACACTGAAGCTTTCTTT. It encodes CASSYSPREMNTEAFF.

This clonotype was recorded at least ten times. This chain uses TRBV27 with TRBJ1-2; the match to TRBD1 covers 7 bases. The CDR3 length is 16 residues. The V and J ends lost 3 bases and 0 bases, in that order; junction bases with no gene match: 7. Germline V gives CDR1 MNHEY, CDR2 SMNVEV (reference sequence). This CDR3 reads CASSFPGTDPNYGYTF. In DNA, the CDR3 is TGTGCCAGCAGTTTCCCCGGGACAGATCCTAACTATGGCTACACCTTC.

There are many counts of this clonotype. CDR3 residues: CSALRRNEQFF. In DNA form, the CDR3 reads TGCAGTGCTCTCAGGAGGAATGAGCAGTTCTTC. The V and J genes are TRBV20-1 and TRBJ2-1, with a weak D call TRBD2 (5 bases). The CDR3 runs to 11 residues. The germline CDR1 and CDR2 sequences are DFQATT and SNEGSKA (reference sequence). V was pared by 5 bases and J by 7 bases, with 9 bases between.

A remark on this clonotype: This may be a read error, as it is one base from a much larger clone. The rearrangement uses TRBV27 and TRBJ2-3, with D uncertain. Trimming shortened V by 5 bases and J by 0 bases, and 9 bases separated the two germline ends. The CDR3 is 14 residues long. CDR1 and CDR2 (germline): MNHEY, SMNVEV (reference sequence). The chain's CDR3 is CASSASFSTDTQYF. The DNA for the CDR3 is TGTGCCAGCAGTGCGAGTTTTAGCACAGATACGCAGTATTTT.

The table lists this clonotype with a few counts. The chain couples TRBV20-1 to TRBJ2-7; no reliable D call. Germline V gene data show CDR1 as DFQATT and CDR2 as SNEGSKA (reference sequence). Trimming left V 4 bases short and J 2 bases short, with 21 bases between. This CDR3 spans 16 amino acids. The CDR3: CSAITDMGRGPYEQYF. The CDR3 bases are TGCAGTGCTATCACCGACATGGGTCGAGGTCCCTACGAGCAGTACTTC.

This clonotype was seen at least ten times. The chain employs TRBV5-6 and TRBJ2-7; TRBD1 matches at 7 bases. Trimming took 2 bases from V and 7 from J; bases not matched to a gene: 6. The germline V gene has CDR1 SGHDT and CDR2 YYEEEE. CDR3 size: 13 residues. This CDR3 is CASSLGGRWEQYF. The CDR3 DNA sequence: TGTGCCAGCAGCTTAGGGGGCAGGTGGGAGCAGTACTTC.

This clonotype was observed at least ten times. This chain links TRBV3-2 with TRBJ1-5. TRBV3-2 counts as a pseudogene. The CDR3 is 12 residues long. The CDR3 sequence: CASSQVDKPQHF. The CDR3 nucleotides are TGTGCCAGCAGCCAAGTCGATAAGCCCCAGCATTTT.

This clonotype was detected ten times or more. The chain joins TRBV7-2 to TRBJ2-1, with D tentatively TRBD1 (6 bases). The CDR3 has 13 residues. Germline assignment: CDR1 SGHTA and CDR2 FQGNSA. Trimming stripped 5 bases from V and 8 bases from J, with 13 bases between. This CDR3 is CASSPYTGYEQFF. CDR3 DNA sequence: TGTGCCAGCAGCCCATACACAGGGTATGAGCAGTTCTTC. The variable domain in full, with the rest retrieved from reference TRBV7-2 and TRBJ2-1, is GAGVSQSPSNKVTEKGKDVELRCDPISGHTALYWYRQSLGQGLEFLIYFQGNSAPDKSGLPSDRFSAERTGGSVSTLTIQRTQQEDSAVYLCASSPYTGYEQFFGPGTRLTVL.

This clonotype has a count of ten or more. The rearrangement uses TRBV30 and TRBJ1-1, with 10 bases aligning to TRBD1. The ends lost 1 base at V and 7 bases at J; junction bases unmatched: 9. The CDR3 contains 15 residues. Germline assignment: CDR1 GTSNPN and CDR2 SVGIG (reference sequence). Here the CDR3 reads CAWSAGDRGAFEAFF. CDR3 nucleotides: TGTGCCTGGAGTGCCGGGGACAGGGGTGCATTTGAAGCTTTCTTT. Using reference TRBV30 and TRBJ1-1 for the parts outside the CDR3, the full variable domain is SQTIHQWPATLVQPVGSPLSLECTVEGTSNPNLYWYRQAAGRGLQLLFYSVGIGQISSEVPQNLSASRPQDRQFILSSKKLLLSDSGFYLCAWSAGDRGAFEAFFGQGTRLTVV.

This clonotype has ten or more counts. This chain joins TRBV6-5 and TRBJ2-5; perhaps TRBD2 as D (5 bases). The CDR3 runs to 15 residues. CDR1 MNHEY and CDR2 SVGAGI come from the germline V gene. V was pared by 2 bases and J by 0 bases, with 10 bases between. The CDR3 DNA is TGTGCCAGCAGTTACCCCCCGGGGAACCAAGAGACCCAGTACTTC. Encoded protein: CASSYPPGNQETQYF.

At least ten counts were recorded for this clonotype. This chain connects TRBV28 to TRBJ2-7; D gene ambiguous. Germline V gene lookup returns CDR1 MDHEN and CDR2 SYDVKM. CDR3 length equals 14 residues. V lost 3 bases and J 2 bases, leaving 11 bases between the germline ends. The CDR3 nucleotides are TGTGCCAGCAGTTTGAGAAGCTTTACCTACGAGCAGTACTTC. Translated, it gives CASSLRSFTYEQYF.

This clonotype was observed many times. This chain connects TRBV18 to TRBJ1-2; D is uncertain. The germline CDR1 and CDR2 sequences are KGHSH and LQKENI. V lost 3 bases to trimming and J lost 0 bases, with 11 bases between them. This CDR3 spans 15 amino acids. DNA of the CDR3: TGTGCCAGCTCACCGACTCGGACTACTAACTATGGCTACACCTTC. Its protein is CASSPTRTTNYGYTF.

Ten or more counts support this clonotype. The J gene is TRBJ2-3, the V gene TRBV18; no firm D call. The germline V and J ends were trimmed by 5 bases and 0 bases, with 9 bases remaining between them. This CDR3 is 14 amino acids long. Per germline, CDR1 KGHSH and CDR2 LQKENI. Here the CDR3 reads CASSSSWSTDTQYF. CDR3 DNA: TGTGCCAGCTCATCGAGCTGGAGCACAGATACGCAGTATTTT.

The V gene is TRBV13, the J gene TRBJ2-3, with TRBD2 matching 7 bases. J was trimmed by 4 bases and V by 5 bases; bases with no gene match: 3. CDR1 PRHDT and CDR2 FYEKMQ come from the germline V gene (reference sequence). This CDR3 comprises 13 residues. The CDR3 reads CASSRRGADTQYF. The CDR3 DNA reads TGTGCCAGCAGCCGTCGGGGGGCAGATACGCAGTATTTT.

Ten or more counts support this clonotype. V is TRBV6-1 and J is TRBJ1-2; D gene ambiguous. CDR3 length equals 9 residues. Between the trimmed V and J ends, which lost 6 bases and 6 bases, there was a span of 2 bases. Germline assignment: CDR1 MNHNS and CDR2 SASEGT. The CDR3 here is CASRDGYTF. The DNA for the CDR3 is TGTGCCAGCAGGGATGGCTACACCTTC.